The entry below gives a single TCR beta chain sequence along with its context. Methods used by the authors: Reference gene primer amplification yielded estimated nucleated cell counts. TCRdb keeps only in-frame clones here, not all; method: immunoSEQ multiplex PCR. That table gives V, J and clone size, and the DNA gave D and trimming. Altogether approximately 350,000 clones are present, about 89% being singletons, with the ten largest covering about 3%. This sample stems from a study of blood T cell repertoires in COVID-19. The overall study: From the United States, Italy and Spain came samples of acute and convalescent COVID-19. T cells, B-cell-depleted T cells, or PBMCs provided the cDNA or gDNA that served as material.

One Seattle source followed patients from active infection through their disease course. CDR1 is SGHTA, CDR2 FQGNSA, per germline. J gave up 8 bases and V 6 bases, and 10 bases lay outside the gene matches. This CDR3 comprises 14 residues. Input material: peripheral blood. The rearrangement uses TRBV7-2 and TRBJ1-2; 9 nucleotides agree with TRBD1. The clonotype originates from a woman in her thirties with COVID-19, enrolled during active disease. The CDR3 bases are TGTGCCAGCAGAGTAACAGGGGGCGCGGGCGGCTACACCTTC. It specifies CASRVTGGAGGYTF. Full variable domain (remainder filled in from reference TRBV7-2 and TRBJ1-2): GAGVSQSPSNKVTEKGKDVELRCDPISGHTALYWYRQSLGQGLEFLIYFQGNSAPDKSGLPSDRFSAERTGGSVSTLTIQRTQQEDSAVYLCASRVTGGAGGYTFGSGTRLTVV.